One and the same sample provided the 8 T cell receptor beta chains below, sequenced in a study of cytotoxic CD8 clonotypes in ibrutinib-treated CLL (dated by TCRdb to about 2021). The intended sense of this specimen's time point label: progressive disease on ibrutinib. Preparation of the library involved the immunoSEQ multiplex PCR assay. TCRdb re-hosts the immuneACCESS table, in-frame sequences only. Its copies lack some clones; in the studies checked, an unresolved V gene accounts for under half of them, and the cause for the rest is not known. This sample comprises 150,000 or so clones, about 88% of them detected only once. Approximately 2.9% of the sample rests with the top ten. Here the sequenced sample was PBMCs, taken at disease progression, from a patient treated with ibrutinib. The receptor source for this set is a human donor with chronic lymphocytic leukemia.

The CDR3 DNA reads TGTGCCATCCAGGGCGGGAGGATGGCTTACAATGAGCAGTTCTTC. This encodes CAIQGGRMAYNEQFF. The chain carries TRBV10-3 and TRBJ2-1, with 8 bases that match TRBD2. The CDR3 extends over 15 amino acids. V lost 8 bases to trimming and J lost 4 bases; unmatched junction nucleotides: 10. Germline V gives CDR1 ENHRY, CDR2 SYGVKD.

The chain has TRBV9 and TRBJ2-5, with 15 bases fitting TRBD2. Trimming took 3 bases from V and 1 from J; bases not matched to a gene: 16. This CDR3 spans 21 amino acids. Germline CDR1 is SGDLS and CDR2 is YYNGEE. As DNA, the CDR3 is TGTGCCAGCAGCGAGCCGGGGACTAGCGGGAGGATCCGAGGGGGCCAAGAGACCCAGTACTTC. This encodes CASSEPGTSGRIRGGQETQYF.

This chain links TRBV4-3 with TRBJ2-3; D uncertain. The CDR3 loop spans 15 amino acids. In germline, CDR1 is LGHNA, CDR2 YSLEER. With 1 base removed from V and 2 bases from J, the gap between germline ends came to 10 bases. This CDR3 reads CASSQVGVSTDTQYF. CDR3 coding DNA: TGCGCCAGCAGCCAAGTCGGCGTGTCCACAGATACGCAGTATTTT.

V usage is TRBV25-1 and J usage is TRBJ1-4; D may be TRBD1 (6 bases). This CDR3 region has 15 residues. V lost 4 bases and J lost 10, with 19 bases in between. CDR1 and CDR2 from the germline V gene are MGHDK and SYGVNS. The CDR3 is CASSAPGHGLGKLFF. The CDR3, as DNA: TGTGCCAGCAGTGCCCCGGGACACGGGCTCGGAAAACTGTTTTTT.

The CDR3 loop reads CASGPRAGREMLETQYF. DNA of the CDR3: TGTGCCAGCGGGCCCCGGGCAGGTCGGGAGATGTTGGAGACCCAGTACTTC. The V call is TRBV2, the J call TRBJ2-5; possibly TRBD2 for D (6 bases). V gave up 8 bases and J gave up 5 bases, with 27 bases separating them. This CDR3 has 17 amino acids. The germline CDR1 and CDR2 sequences are SNHLY and FYNNEI. Together with reference TRBV2 and TRBJ2-5, the CDR3 gives the full variable domain: EPEVTQTPSHQVTQMGQEVILRCVPISNHLYFYWYRQILGQKVEFLVSFYNNEISEKSEIFDDQFSVERPDGSNFTLKIRSTKLEDSAMYFCASGPRAGREMLETQYFGPGTRLLVL.

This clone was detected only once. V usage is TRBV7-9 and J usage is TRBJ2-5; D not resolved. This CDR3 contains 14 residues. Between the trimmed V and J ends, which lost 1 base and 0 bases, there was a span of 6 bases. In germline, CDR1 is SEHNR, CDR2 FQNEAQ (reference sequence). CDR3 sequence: CASSLESYQETQYF. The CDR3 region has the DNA TGTGCCAGCAGCTTAGAGTCGTACCAAGAGACCCAGTACTTC. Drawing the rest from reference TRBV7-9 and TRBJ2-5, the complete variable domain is DTGVSQNPRHKITKRGQNVTFRCDPISEHNRLYWYRQTLGQGPEFLTYFQNEAQLEKSRLLSDRFSAERPKGSFSTLEIQRTEQGDSAMYLCASSLESYQETQYFGPGTRLLVL.

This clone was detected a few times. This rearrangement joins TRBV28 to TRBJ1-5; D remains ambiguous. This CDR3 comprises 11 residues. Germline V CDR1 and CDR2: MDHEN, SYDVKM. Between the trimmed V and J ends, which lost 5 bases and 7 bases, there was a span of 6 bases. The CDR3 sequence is CASSPRQPQHF. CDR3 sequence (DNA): TGTGCCAGCAGTCCAAGACAGCCCCAGCATTTT.

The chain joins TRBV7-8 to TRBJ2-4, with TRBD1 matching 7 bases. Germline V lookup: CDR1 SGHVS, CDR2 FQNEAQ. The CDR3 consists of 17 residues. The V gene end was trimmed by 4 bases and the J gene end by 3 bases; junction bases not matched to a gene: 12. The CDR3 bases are TGTGCCAGCAGCTCTGAACCGATGACAGGGTACAAAAACATTCAGTACTTC. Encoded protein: CASSSEPMTGYKNIQYF. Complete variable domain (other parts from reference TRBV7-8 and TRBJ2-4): GAGVSQSPRYKVAKRGQDVALRCDPISGHVSLFWYQQALGQGPEFLTYFQNEAQLDKSGLPSDRFFAERPEGSVSTLKIQRTQQEDSAVYLCASSSEPMTGYKNIQYFGAGTRLSVL.